This T cell receptor beta chain came from a study of T cells in Graves' hyperthyroidism and ophthalmopathy. About the study: The initial diagnosis was the point when peripheral blood was collected, ahead of any treatment. Study conclusions and caveats: Expanded thyroid clonotypes (above 0.001) were mostly also found in blood. The model made its ophthalmopathy prediction, and onset followed a median around six months later.

This clonotype turned up a few times. Its target is unknown. Aged 18 to 65, the patients had hyperthyroidism that was newly diagnosed and had lasted under 2 months. Trimming took off 3 bases at V and 10 bases at J, with 10 bases between the two ends. The CDR3 has 13 residues. Looked up from germline, CDR1 is MNHNS and CDR2 is SASEGT. Template material for amplifying TCR beta CDR3 regions consisted of RNA transcripts. The HTBI set primed first-round TCR CDR3 RT-PCR. TCRdb redid the calling of the multiplex PCR reads with MiXCR, one entry per CDR3 protein. The sample has more than 300,000 distinct CDR3 sequences; about 13% are singletons.

The specimen sequenced was blood. This clonotype originated in a woman aged 18-30 years with Graves' hyperthyroidism. This chain connects TRBV6-1 to TRBJ1-6, with D tentatively TRBD1 (5 bases). For the CDR3, the DNA is TGTGCCAGCAGTGAGACTCGGGGGTCACCCCTCCACTTT. Its protein is CASSETRGSPLHF.